These 24 T cell receptor beta chains originate from one sample sequenced in a study of blood T cell repertoires in COVID-19. Clones were sequenced by immunoSEQ multiplex PCR, and TCRdb holds only the in-frame ones, with some missing. The sample has about 100,000 clones, roughly 85% seen once. Sequenced material: peripheral blood. These receptors originate from a man aged 50 to 60 with active COVID-19.

The CDR3 nucleotides are TGTGCCAGTAGTATTCAGTCCGGCCCTAGCACCGGGGAGCTGTTTTTT. Translated, it gives CASSIQSGPSTGELFF. The V and J genes are TRBV19 and TRBJ2-2; the D is unclear. CDR1 is LNHDA and CDR2 is SQIVND in the germline V gene (reference sequence). V dropped 3 bases and J dropped 4 bases, with 15 bases sitting between them. The CDR3 sequence is 16 residues long.

The CDR3 loop is CASSLVNRGFSEQYF. CDR3 DNA sequence: TGTGCCAGCAGCTTAGTGAACAGGGGATTCAGCGAGCAGTACTTC. The chain carries TRBV7-4 and TRBJ2-7, with 7 bases that match TRBD1. The V segment lost 1 base and the J segment 6 bases; nucleotides outside the gene matches: 9. Germline V gives CDR1 SGHVT, CDR2 SQSDAQ. There are 15 residues in the CDR3.

The chain carries TRBV12-3 or TRBV12-4 and TRBJ2-7; 7 nucleotides match TRBD2. The CDR3 is made up of 12 amino acids. V lost 6 bases, J lost 2 bases, and 1 base stayed unmatched. The CDR3 DNA is TGTGCCAGCAGGGGAGGGCCCTACGAGCAGTACTTC. Protein product: CASRGGPYEQYF.

The rearrangement joins TRBV7-2 to TRBJ1-2; 8 bases align to TRBD1. V was clipped by 5 bases and J by 3 bases; unmatched bases: 8. This CDR3 region has 15 residues. Germline CDR1 is SGHTA and CDR2 is FQGNSA. CDR3 DNA: TGTGCCAGCAGCACCTGGACAGGGTCAGACTATGGCTACACCTTC. This gives the protein CASSTWTGSDYGYTF.

The gene calls are TRBV5-5 and TRBJ1-1; TRBD1 aligns across 9 bases. The V segment lost 4 bases and the J segment 7 bases; nucleotides outside the gene matches: 11. The germline V gene has CDR1 SGHKS and CDR2 YYEKEE (reference sequence). This CDR3 contains 15 residues. The CDR3 here is CASSRLGTGMNEAFF. The DNA of the CDR3 is TGTGCCAGCAGCCGCCTGGGGACAGGGATGAATGAAGCTTTCTTT.

CDR3: CASSPLFAENYGYTF. CDR3 DNA: TGTGCCAGCAGCCCTCTTTTTGCAGAAAACTATGGCTACACCTTC. The V and J genes are TRBV7-6 and TRBJ1-2; D is uncertain. This CDR3 has 15 residues. V was pared by 5 bases and J by 2 bases, with 15 bases between. CDR1 SGHVS and CDR2 FNYEAQ come from the germline V gene.

The rearrangement links TRBV5-6 to TRBJ2-7; 7 nucleotides line up with TRBD1. With 3 bases clipped from V and 3 bases from J, the junction kept 18 bases outside the gene matches. The CDR3 has 18 amino acids. Germline V gene data show CDR1 as SGHDT and CDR2 as YYEEEE. CDR3: CASSSLLDRLRVDYEQYF. DNA for the CDR3: TGTGCCAGCAGCTCCTTGTTGGACAGGCTAAGGGTGGACTACGAGCAGTACTTC.

Only one count was recorded for this clone. The chain has TRBV19 and TRBJ2-4; D possibly corresponds to TRBD2 (6 bases). The CDR3 consists of 16 residues. The V gene's germline CDR1 is LNHDA and CDR2 SQIVND (reference sequence). V was pared by 5 bases and J by 0 bases, with 14 bases between. The CDR3 sequence: CASSVGGVLAKNIQYF. The CDR3, as DNA: TGTGCCAGTAGTGTAGGCGGGGTACTAGCCAAAAACATTCAGTACTTC.

The CDR3 loop reads CASSFGLAGGLEQYF. CDR3 bases: TGTGCCAGCAGCTTCGGACTAGCGGGGGGTCTCGAGCAGTACTTC. The chain joins TRBV11-2 to TRBJ2-7; 14 bases fit TRBD2. V was clipped by 3 bases and J by 6 bases; unmatched bases: 4. CDR1 is SGHAT, CDR2 FQNNGV, per germline. CDR3 length: 15 residues.

The genes are TRBV9 and TRBJ2-7; 10 bases map to TRBD1. In germline, CDR1 is SGDLS, CDR2 YYNGEE. The CDR3 is 15 residues long. The J segment lost 0 bases and the V segment lost 3 bases, leaving 3 bases of the junction unmatched. CDR3 region: CASSEGQGPSYEQYF. The CDR3 DNA follows: TGTGCCAGCAGCGAGGGACAGGGGCCCTCCTACGAGCAGTACTTC.

This clone was found a few times. The chain has TRBV25-1 and TRBJ2-2; D is undetermined. This CDR3 comprises 16 residues. V lost 4 bases and J 0 bases, leaving 12 bases between the germline ends. In germline, CDR1 is MGHDK, CDR2 SYGVNS. The CDR3 bases are TGTGCCAGCAGTGCGCGATTAACTTCGAACACCGGGGAGCTGTTTTTT. Encoded protein: CASSARLTSNTGELFF.

The CDR3 reads CASSAGLETGEQYF. The CDR3 DNA follows: TGTGCCAGCAGCGCCGGACTAGAGACGGGCGAGCAGTACTTC. The chain joins TRBV9 to TRBJ2-7; 7 nucleotides match TRBD2. Germline assignment: CDR1 SGDLS and CDR2 YYNGEE. The CDR3 is 14 residues long. Germline trimming cut 3 bases from V and 6 bases from J; bases unmatched to any gene: 9.

The chain combines TRBV6-5 with TRBJ2-1; D is possibly TRBD2 (6 bases). Trimming removed 5 bases at V and 7 bases at J, with 18 bases between. Germline CDR1 MNHEY, CDR2 SVGAGI. The length of the CDR3 is 15 residues. The CDR3 coding sequence is TGTGCCAGCAGTATTAGACCGGGAGTACAAAATGAGCAGTTCTTC. Translating gives CASSIRPGVQNEQFF.

The chain links TRBV3-1 (or the pseudogene TRBV3-2) to TRBJ2-7; 12 positions match TRBD2. Germline CDR1 and CDR2: LGHDT and YNNKEL (reference sequence). With 1 base clipped from V and 0 bases from J, the junction kept 4 bases outside the gene matches. This CDR3 is built from 17 residues. The CDR3 sequence is CASSQASGGVISYEQYF. In DNA, the CDR3 is TGTGCCAGCAGCCAAGCTAGCGGGGGGGTAATCTCCTACGAGCAGTACTTC.

The rearrangement links TRBV6-5 to TRBJ2-7, with D possibly matching TRBD2 (6 bases). Trimming cost V 9 bases and J 0 bases, with 18 bases left between them. This CDR3 comprises 15 residues. The germline CDR1 and CDR2 sequences are MNHEY and SVGAGI. CDR3 in DNA: TGTGCCAGTCGGCGGGGCACCGGGAGCTCCTACGAGCAGTACTTC. Its translation: CASRRGTGSSYEQYF.

The chain is built from TRBV11-3 and TRBJ2-3, with D possibly TRBD2 on 6 matching bases. Germline loops: CDR1 SGHNT, CDR2 YENEEA. V lost 4 bases to trimming and J lost 1 base, with 15 bases between them. This CDR3 has 16 residues. The CDR3 DNA reads as TGTGCCAGCAGCTCCAGACCGGGACTGGGCACAGATACGCAGTATTTT. This encodes CASSSRPGLGTDTQYF.

The chain employs TRBV4-3 and TRBJ2-2; 8 positions match TRBD1. The CDR3 covers 16 residues. Per germline, CDR1 LGHNA and CDR2 YSLEER. Trimming cost V 5 bases and J 6 bases; bases outside gene matches: 11. CDR3 sequence: CASSSGYGQGAGELFF. The CDR3 coding sequence is TGCGCCAGCAGCTCAGGTTATGGACAGGGTGCCGGGGAGCTGTTTTTT.

This clone was found once. The rearrangement uses TRBV5-4 and TRBJ2-3; maybe TRBD1 (6 bases). There are 16 residues in the CDR3. With 4 bases removed from V and 1 base from J, the gap between germline ends came to 16 bases. Germline V gene sequence: CDR1 SGHNT, CDR2 YYREEE (reference sequence). CDR3 amino acids: CASSLLRQEGTDTQYF. The CDR3 region has the DNA TGTGCCAGCAGCCTCTTACGACAGGAGGGCACAGATACGCAGTATTTT. Supplemented by reference TRBV5-4 and TRBJ2-3, the full variable domain reads ETGVTQSPTHLIKTRGQQVTLRCSSQSGHNTVSWYQQALGQGPQFIFQYYREEENGRGNFPPRFSGLQFPNYSSELNVNALELDDSALYLCASSLLRQEGTDTQYFGPGTRLTVL.

The V and J genes are TRBV7-2 and TRBJ2-7; TRBD2 aligns across 9 bases. The germline V gene encodes CDR1 SGHTA and CDR2 FQGNSA. The ends lost 0 bases at V and 9 bases at J; junction bases unmatched: 9. The CDR3 spans 15 residues. CDR3 sequence: CASSLARLAVGRQYF. The CDR3 nucleotides are TGTGCCAGCAGCTTAGCGCGACTAGCGGTGGGGAGGCAGTACTTC.

The chain carries TRBV28 and TRBJ1-2, with D unresolved. Deletions cut 2 bases from V and 2 bases from J, with 9 bases between. This CDR3 comprises 14 residues. In germline, CDR1 is MDHEN, CDR2 SYDVKM. CDR3 protein: CASSLGRPNYGYTF. The DNA of the CDR3 is TGTGCCAGCAGTTTAGGCAGGCCGAACTATGGCTACACCTTC.

The chain is built from TRBV18 and TRBJ2-7; 9 bases match TRBD1. The length of the CDR3 is 14 residues. V trimming: 6 bases; J trimming: 2 bases; junction bases outside the gene matches: 5. Germline V gene data show CDR1 as KGHSH and CDR2 as LQKENI. The CDR3 protein is CASSDRDRAYEQYF. CDR3 DNA: TGTGCCAGCTCCGACCGGGACAGGGCCTACGAGCAGTACTTC.

The rearrangement links TRBV2 to TRBJ2-3, with 9 bases lining up with TRBD2. This CDR3 region has 14 residues. The junction had 3 bases not matched to a gene; V was cut back by 4 bases and J by 4 bases. Germline V gives CDR1 SNHLY, CDR2 FYNNEI. CDR3 bases: TGTGCCAGCAGTGTGGGCGGGGGGGCAGATACGCAGTATTTT. Translated: CASSVGGGADTQYF.

This chain uses TRBV6-2 or TRBV6-3 with TRBJ2-1, with TRBD2 as a possible D gene (5 bases). V shed 2 bases and J shed 4 bases, with 12 bases lying between them. Germline-derived CDR1 and CDR2 are MNHEY and SVGEGT. CDR3 length equals 15 residues. In DNA, the CDR3 is TGTGCCAGCAGTTACATGCTCGGGAATTACAATGAGCAGTTCTTC. This gives the protein CASSYMLGNYNEQFF.

Only one count was recorded for this clone. This chain connects TRBV5-6 to TRBJ2-5, with 10 bases matching TRBD1. The CDR3 spans 13 residues. The V gene end was trimmed by 6 bases and the J gene end by 9 bases; junction bases not matched to a gene: 8. Germline lookup yields CDR1 SGHDT and CDR2 YYEEEE. The CDR3 is CASTPGTGVPQYF. The CDR3, as DNA: TGTGCCAGCACCCCCGGGACAGGGGTGCCCCAGTACTTC.